The next 17 T cell receptor beta chains were all read from a single sample in a study of T cell changes during pregnancy in multiple sclerosis (dated by TCRdb to the late 2010s). Libraries were constructed by the immunoSEQ multiplex PCR assay. Entries here come from immuneACCESS through TCRdb and include only in-frame sequences with V and J called. Some clones fail to appear in such tables; in the studies checked, an unresolved V gene covers under half of the shortfall, and the cause of the remainder is unknown. This sample has roughly 42,000 clones in its table, and 94% of those were observed once. The ten largest clonotypes hold more than 0.35% of the sample. Source: CD4+ T cells from peripheral blood mononuclear cells, taken after pregnancy. These receptors all stem from a female donor with multiple sclerosis, enrolled in a pregnancy study.

The rearrangement links TRBV9 to TRBJ2-7; 7 bases are a match to TRBD1. Germline V lookup: CDR1 SGDLS, CDR2 YYNGEE. Germline trimming cut 5 bases from V and 0 bases from J; bases unmatched to any gene: 8. The CDR3 consists of 15 residues. The CDR3 here is CASSTGTAGSYEQYF. CDR3 DNA sequence: TGTGCCAGCAGTACCGGGACAGCCGGCTCCTACGAGCAGTACTTC.

V and J are TRBV18 and TRBJ2-5, with D perhaps TRBD1 (6 bases). Germline V lookup: CDR1 KGHSH, CDR2 LQKENI. The V end was cut by 0 bases, the J end by 5 bases, with 19 bases between. The length of the CDR3 is 17 residues. CDR3 in amino acids: CASSPPIAGAPSETQYF. The CDR3 DNA follows: TGTGCCAGCTCACCACCGATAGCAGGGGCGCCGTCCGAGACCCAGTACTTC.

V and J are TRBV10-3 and TRBJ1-1, with 9 nucleotides matching TRBD1. The CDR3 length is 15 residues. V lost 2 bases, J lost 2 bases, and 3 bases stayed unmatched. CDR1 ENHRY and CDR2 SYGVKD come from the germline V gene. The DNA of the CDR3 is TGTGCCATCAGTGAGAGGGGACAGGGAAACACTGAAGCTTTCTTT. Protein: CAISERGQGNTEAFF.

The rearrangement links TRBV7-9 to TRBJ2-7; TRBD1 matches at 7 bases. Looked up from germline, CDR1 is SEHNR and CDR2 is FQNEAQ (reference sequence). With V trimmed by 5 bases and J by 2 bases, 3 bases remained unmatched. The CDR3 is 13 residues long. For the CDR3, the DNA is TGTGCCAGCAGCACAGGGGTTACCTACGAGCAGTACTTC. Protein: CASSTGVTYEQYF.

This chain uses TRBV6-1 with TRBJ1-5; TRBD1 is a possible D gene (6 bases). The germline V gene has CDR1 MNHNS and CDR2 SASEGT. The CDR3 extends over 15 amino acids. Between the trimmed V and J ends, which lost 3 bases and 4 bases, there was a span of 13 bases. For the CDR3, the DNA is TGTGCCAGCAGTGACTACAGGGTGCCGAATCAGCCCCAGCATTTT. Translating it yields CASSDYRVPNQPQHF.

The rearrangement links TRBV27 to TRBJ1-5; D possibly corresponds to TRBD1 (5 bases). V gave up 5 bases and J gave up 7 bases, with 21 bases separating them. The CDR3 covers 16 residues. The V gene's germline CDR1 is MNHEY and CDR2 SMNVEV (reference sequence). The CDR3 nucleotides read TGTGCCAGCAGTCCGGGGGTACGCACTCCGGGCCAGCCCCAGCATTTT. Residues: CASSPGVRTPGQPQHF.

This clone was seen more than once but under ten times. The J gene is TRBJ1-4, the V gene TRBV10-2; no clear D gene. CDR1 is WSHSY, CDR2 SAAADI, per germline. The length of the CDR3 is 15 residues. V lost 1 base to trimming and J lost 9 bases, with 15 bases between them. The CDR3 protein is CASSELQQVVQKLFF. CDR3 sequence (DNA): TGCGCCAGCAGTGAGTTACAGCAAGTGGTTCAAAAACTGTTTTTT.

This rearrangement joins TRBV18 to TRBJ2-7; 14 bases agree with TRBD2. The ends lost 5 bases at V and 1 base at J; junction bases unmatched: 1. Germline V gene sequence: CDR1 KGHSH, CDR2 LQKENI. The CDR3 loop spans 15 amino acids. Here the CDR3 reads CASSGLAGGSYEQYF. CDR3 bases: TGTGCCAGCTCAGGACTAGCGGGGGGTTCCTACGAGCAGTACTTC.

The V and J genes are TRBV21-1 and TRBJ1-5. TRBV21-1 is shown as a pseudogene. This CDR3 has 17 residues. CDR3 coding DNA: TGTGCCAGCACCATATCGGGGGGGGCCTGGAGCAATCAGCCCCAGCATTTT. It translates to CASTISGGAWSNQPQHF.

The V call is TRBV6-5, the J call TRBJ1-1; D unclear. CDR3 length: 13 amino acids. CDR1 and CDR2 (germline): MNHEY, SVGAGI. The V end was cut by 6 bases, the J end by 12 bases, with 20 bases between. Written as DNA, the CDR3 is TGTGCCAGCAGAACACCGTCGTTAGCAAGGACTTTCTTT. It is translated as CASRTPSLARTFF.

This chain connects TRBV27 to TRBJ2-7, with 8 bases matching TRBD2. The CDR3 totals 14 residues. The V and J ends lost 8 bases and 6 bases, in that order; junction bases with no gene match: 12. Germline assignment: CDR1 MNHEY and CDR2 SMNVEV (reference sequence). The DNA of the CDR3 is TGTGCCAGCGACCCCGGACTAGCTCACCCCGAGCAGTACTTC. This sequence encodes CASDPGLAHPEQYF.

This chain links TRBV30 with TRBJ2-7; 7 positions agree with TRBD1. The CDR3 is 14 residues long. Looked up from germline, CDR1 is GTSNPN and CDR2 is SVGIG (reference sequence). V was pared by 2 bases and J by 2 bases, with 6 bases of the junction left unmatched. The CDR3 nucleotides read TGTGCCTGGAGTTCCGGGACAGTCCCCTACGAGCAGTACTTC. This gives the protein CAWSSGTVPYEQYF. The whole variable domain, remainder taken from reference TRBV30 and TRBJ2-7, is SQTIHQWPATLVQPVGSPLSLECTVEGTSNPNLYWYRQAAGRGLQLLFYSVGIGQISSEVPQNLSASRPQDRQFILSSKKLLLSDSGFYLCAWSSGTVPYEQYFGPGTRLTVT.

As DNA, the CDR3 is TGTGCCAGCTCACCACCCCAGCGGGGGACGGATACGCAGTATTTT. Translated: CASSPPQRGTDTQYF. This chain connects TRBV18 to TRBJ2-3; 8 nucleotides line up with TRBD2. CDR3 length equals 15 residues. V gave up 0 bases and J gave up 6 bases; unmatched junction bases: 5. Germline V gives CDR1 KGHSH, CDR2 LQKENI.

V gene TRBV6-4 combines with J gene TRBJ2-2; D unresolved. Between the trimmed V and J ends, which lost 0 bases and 6 bases, there was a span of 5 bases. The CDR3 consists of 13 residues. The germline V gene has CDR1 MRHNA and CDR2 SNTAGT. The CDR3 nucleotides read TGTGCCAGCAGTGACTCATCTCCCGGGGAGCTGTTTTTT. The encoded protein is CASSDSSPGELFF.

The chain employs TRBV15 and TRBJ1-1; 8 bases fit TRBD1. There are 16 residues in the CDR3. The junction had 3 bases not matched to a gene; V was cut back by 0 bases and J by 0 bases. CDR1 and CDR2 from the germline V gene are LNHNV and YYDKDF (reference sequence). CDR3 nucleotide sequence: TGTGCCACCAGCAGAGACAGGGGGCAAATGAACACTGAAGCTTTCTTT. It is translated as CATSRDRGQMNTEAFF.

The gene calls are TRBV7-2 and TRBJ1-2, with D unresolved. The ends were cut back, 5 bases at V and 4 bases at J, with 17 bases in the middle. Germline V gene lookup returns CDR1 SGHTA and CDR2 FQGNSA. CDR3 length: 15 amino acids. The CDR3 region has the DNA TGTGCCAGCAGCCCCGAGAGGGCCAGGAGCTATGGCTACACCTTC. Its translation is CASSPERARSYGYTF.

The chain carries TRBV11-2 and TRBJ1-2, with 7 positions matching TRBD1. J gave up 4 bases and V 5 bases, and 10 bases lay outside the gene matches. Per germline, CDR1 SGHAT and CDR2 FQNNGV. This CDR3 contains 15 residues. CDR3 sequence: CASSPGDRDFYGYTF. The CDR3 DNA reads TGTGCCAGCAGCCCGGGGGACAGAGACTTCTATGGCTACACCTTC.